Listed here are 4 T cell receptor beta chains from one sample, sequenced in a study of T-cell reconstitution after alpha-beta-depleted transplantation in children. Unique molecular identifiers were incorporated into the prepared TCRbeta library. TCRdb called the PCR reads again in MiXCR, with one record for every CDR3 protein. The sample lists 500,000 to 600,000 distinct CDR3 sequences; roughly 18% were seen once. The sample in question was PBMCs from the stem cell graft donor, obtained from the stem cell graft. Receptors were obtained from a human donor who donated a stem cell graft to a child with acute lymphoblastic leukemia.

The rearrangement uses TRBV12-3 or TRBV12-4 and TRBJ1-3, with unresolved D. This CDR3 region has 14 residues. V dropped 8 bases and J dropped 1 base, with 12 bases sitting between them. CDR3 sequence reads: CASVKSESGNTIYF. Written as DNA, the CDR3 is TGTGCCAGCGTAAAATCAGAATCTGGAAACACCATATATTTT.

This clonotype appeared a few times. The rearrangement joins TRBV25-1 to TRBJ1-1, with unresolved D. There are 12 residues in the CDR3. CDR1 MGHDK and CDR2 SYGVNS come from the germline V gene. The germline V and J ends were trimmed by 7 bases and 3 bases, with 9 bases remaining between them. This CDR3 reads CASKDFDTEAFF. The CDR3 bases are TGTGCCAGCAAAGATTTCGACACTGAAGCTTTCTTT.

The chain's CDR3 is CASSQRQGDQPQHF. The CDR3 bases are TGCGCCAGCAGCCAAAGACAGGGGGATCAGCCCCAGCATTTT. The J gene is TRBJ1-5, the V gene TRBV4-1; TRBD1 aligns across 9 bases. Germline-derived CDR1 and CDR2 are MGHRA and YSYEKL. The V and J ends lost 2 bases and 5 bases, in that order; junction bases with no gene match: 1. The CDR3 loop spans 14 amino acids.

This clonotype was counted a few times. V is TRBV20-1 and J is TRBJ1-5; no reliable D call. The ends were cut back, 0 bases at V and 9 bases at J, with 12 bases in the middle. Looked up from germline, CDR1 is DFQATT and CDR2 is SNEGSKA (reference sequence). The CDR3 sequence is 13 residues long. CDR3 DNA: TGCAGTGCTAGAGAGGTGCCTCTGGCGCCCCAGCATTTT. As protein: CSAREVPLAPQHF.